This TCR beta chain was retrieved from a study of blood T cell repertoires in COVID-19. Across the whole study: COVID-19 samples collected from the United States, Italy and Spain covered acute and convalescent phases.

In the original workflow: Reference gene primer amplification gave nucleated cell count estimates. The method was immunoSEQ multiplex PCR; TCRdb's version includes in-frame clones alone and lacks a portion of them. The DNA gave D and trimming, while V, J and clone size come from that table. In the table there are around 250,000 clones, about 85% of which are singletons. This clone was picked up many times. Adults between about 18 and 95 years of age took part from 24 US areas. V lost 2 bases to trimming and J lost 7 bases; unmatched junction nucleotides: 10. Looked up from germline, CDR1 is SGHVS and CDR2 is FQNEAQ. There are 17 residues in the CDR3.

The sequenced sample consisted of PBMCs or T cells enriched from blood (not recorded which). The genes are TRBV7-8 and TRBJ2-3; TRBD1 matches 12 bases. The sequence was obtained from a woman in her fifties or sixties who had been exposed to COVID-19. Written as DNA, the CDR3 is TGTGCCAGCAGCTTATCGTCGGGACAGGGGGCTAGATATACGCAGTATTTT. It encodes CASSLSSGQGARYTQYF.